Following are 2 T cell receptor beta chains from one sample sequenced in a study of T cell changes during pregnancy in multiple sclerosis. The method was immunoSEQ multiplex PCR; TCRdb's version includes in-frame clones alone and lacks a portion of them. The table includes approximately 83,000 clones, about 93% detected once. The starting material was peripheral blood, obtained in the first trimester of pregnancy. All receptors come from a female donor with multiple sclerosis, enrolled in a pregnancy study.

The gene calls are TRBV10-2 and TRBJ2-5; D gene uncertain. The CDR3 has 15 amino acids. V was cut by 7 bases and J by 2 bases, with 17 bases left in between. The germline CDR1 and CDR2 sequences are WSHSY and SAAADI. The CDR3 loop reads CASIQPHSGQETQYF. The CDR3 DNA is TGCGCCAGCATCCAGCCCCATTCCGGGCAAGAGACCCAGTACTTC.

This clone was detected once. The gene calls are TRBV5-1 and TRBJ2-3; TRBD1 aligns across 11 bases. The germline V gene encodes CDR1 SGHRS and CDR2 YFSETQ. This CDR3 has 15 residues. Trimming removed 3 bases from V and 4 bases from J; junction bases left unmatched: 4. The CDR3, as DNA: TGCGCCAGCAGCTACAGGACAGGGGGCTCAGATACGCAGTATTTT. It translates to CASSYRTGGSDTQYF.